Included here is one TCR beta chain sequence, with context. Survey-level TCR beta sequencing used the immunoSEQ assay. Assay used: immunoSEQ multiplex PCR; TCRdb lists only in-frame clones, some missing. The table lists tens of thousands of clones, around 93% of them singletons. In germline, CDR1 is KGHSH, CDR2 LQKENI. The V and J ends lost 5 bases and 7 bases respectively, with 17 bases between them. This CDR3 is built from 14 residues. Sequencing input: PBMCs. This chain uses TRBV18 with TRBJ1-2; maybe TRBD1 (5 bases). The origin of this receptor is a middle-aged man with rheumatoid arthritis. CDR3 bases: TGTGCCAGCTCATTACTGGACATCTTTTTTGGCTACACCTTC. Translated, it gives CASSLLDIFFGYTF.